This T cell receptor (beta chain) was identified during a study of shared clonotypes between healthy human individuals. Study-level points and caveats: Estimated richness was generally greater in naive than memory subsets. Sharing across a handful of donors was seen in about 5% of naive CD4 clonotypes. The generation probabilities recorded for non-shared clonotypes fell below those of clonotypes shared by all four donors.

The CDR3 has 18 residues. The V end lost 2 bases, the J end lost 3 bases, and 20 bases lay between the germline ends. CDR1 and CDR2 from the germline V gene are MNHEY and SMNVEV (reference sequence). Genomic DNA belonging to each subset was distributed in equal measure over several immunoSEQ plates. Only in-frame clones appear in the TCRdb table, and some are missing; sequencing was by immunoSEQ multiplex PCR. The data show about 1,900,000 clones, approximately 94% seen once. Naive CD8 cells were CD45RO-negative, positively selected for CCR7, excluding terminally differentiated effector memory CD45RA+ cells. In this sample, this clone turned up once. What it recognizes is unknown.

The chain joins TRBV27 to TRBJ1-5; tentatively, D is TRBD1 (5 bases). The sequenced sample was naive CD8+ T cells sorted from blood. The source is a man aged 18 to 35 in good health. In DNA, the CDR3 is TGTGCCAGCAGTTTAATTGGGTTGCAGGGCGGGGCCAATCAGCCCCAGCATTTT. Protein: CASSLIGLQGGANQPQHF.